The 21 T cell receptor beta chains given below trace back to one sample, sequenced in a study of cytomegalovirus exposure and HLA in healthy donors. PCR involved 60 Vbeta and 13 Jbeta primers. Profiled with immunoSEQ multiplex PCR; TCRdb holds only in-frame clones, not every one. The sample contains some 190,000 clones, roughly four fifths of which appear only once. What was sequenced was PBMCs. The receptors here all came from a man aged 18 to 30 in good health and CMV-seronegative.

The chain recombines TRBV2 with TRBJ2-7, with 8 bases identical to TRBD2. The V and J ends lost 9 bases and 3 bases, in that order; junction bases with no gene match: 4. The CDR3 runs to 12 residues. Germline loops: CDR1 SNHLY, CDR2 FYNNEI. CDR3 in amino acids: CASSSGLYEQYF. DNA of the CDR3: TGTGCCAGTTCTAGCGGGCTCTACGAGCAGTACTTC.

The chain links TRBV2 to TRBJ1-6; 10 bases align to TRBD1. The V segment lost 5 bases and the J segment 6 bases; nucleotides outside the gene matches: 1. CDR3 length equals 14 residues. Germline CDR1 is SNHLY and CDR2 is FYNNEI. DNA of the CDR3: TGTGCCAGCAGTTGGACAGGGGGTAATTCACCCCTCCACTTT. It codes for CASSWTGGNSPLHF.

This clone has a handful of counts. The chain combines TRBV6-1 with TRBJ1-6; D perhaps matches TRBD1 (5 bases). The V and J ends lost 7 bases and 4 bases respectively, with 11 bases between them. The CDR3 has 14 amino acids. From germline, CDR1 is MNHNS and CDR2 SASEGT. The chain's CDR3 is CASTPGLYNSPLHF. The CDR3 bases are TGTGCCAGCACCCCGGGACTTTATAATTCACCCCTCCACTTT.

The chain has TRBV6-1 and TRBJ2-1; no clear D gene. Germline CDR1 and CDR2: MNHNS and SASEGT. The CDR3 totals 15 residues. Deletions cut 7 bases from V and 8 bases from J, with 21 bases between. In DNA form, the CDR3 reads TGTGCCAGCACTCGAAGTCCGCTTTCAGTCGATGAGCAGTTCTTC. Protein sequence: CASTRSPLSVDEQFF.

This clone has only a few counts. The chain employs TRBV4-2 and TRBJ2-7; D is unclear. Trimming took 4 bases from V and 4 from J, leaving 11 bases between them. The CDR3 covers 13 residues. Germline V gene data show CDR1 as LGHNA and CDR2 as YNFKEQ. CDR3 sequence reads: CASSPSVVYEQYF. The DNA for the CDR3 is TGTGCCAGCAGCCCCTCCGTCGTATACGAGCAGTACTTC.

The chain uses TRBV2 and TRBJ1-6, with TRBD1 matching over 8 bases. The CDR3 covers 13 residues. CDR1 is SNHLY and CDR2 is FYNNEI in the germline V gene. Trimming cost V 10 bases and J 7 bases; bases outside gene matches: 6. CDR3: CAIRTGTNSPLHF. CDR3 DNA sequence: TGTGCCATAAGGACAGGGACCAATTCACCCCTCCACTTT.

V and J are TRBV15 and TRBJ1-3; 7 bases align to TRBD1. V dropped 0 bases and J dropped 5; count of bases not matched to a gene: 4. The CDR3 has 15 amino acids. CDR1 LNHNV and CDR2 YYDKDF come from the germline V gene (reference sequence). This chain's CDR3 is CATSRDQGERNTIYF. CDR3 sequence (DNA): TGTGCCACCAGCAGAGATCAGGGGGAGAGAAACACCATATATTTT.

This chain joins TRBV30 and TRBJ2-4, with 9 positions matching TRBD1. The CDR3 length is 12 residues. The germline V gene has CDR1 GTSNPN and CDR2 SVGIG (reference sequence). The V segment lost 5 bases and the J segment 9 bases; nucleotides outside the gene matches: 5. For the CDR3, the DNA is TGTGCCTGGGGACAGGGGAACGGCATTCAGTACTTC. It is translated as CAWGQGNGIQYF.

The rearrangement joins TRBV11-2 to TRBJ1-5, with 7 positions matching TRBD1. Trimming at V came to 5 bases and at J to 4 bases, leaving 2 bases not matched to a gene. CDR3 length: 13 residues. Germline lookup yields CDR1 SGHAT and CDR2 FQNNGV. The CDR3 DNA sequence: TGTGCCAGCAGCCTACAGGGGAATCAGCCCCAGCATTTT. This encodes CASSLQGNQPQHF.

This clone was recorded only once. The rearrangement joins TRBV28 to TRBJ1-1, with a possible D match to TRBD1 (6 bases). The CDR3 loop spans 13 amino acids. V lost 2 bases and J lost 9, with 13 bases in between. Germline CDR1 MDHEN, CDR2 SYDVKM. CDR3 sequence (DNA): TGTGCCAGCAGTTTAGTATTAGGACAGCAAGCTTTCTTT. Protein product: CASSLVLGQQAFF.

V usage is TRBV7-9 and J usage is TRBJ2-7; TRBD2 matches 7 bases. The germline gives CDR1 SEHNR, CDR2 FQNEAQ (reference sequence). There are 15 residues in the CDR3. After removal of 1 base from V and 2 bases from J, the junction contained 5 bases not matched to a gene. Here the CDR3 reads CASSLGTSVTYEQYF. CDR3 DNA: TGTGCCAGCAGCTTAGGAACTAGCGTTACCTACGAGCAGTACTTC.

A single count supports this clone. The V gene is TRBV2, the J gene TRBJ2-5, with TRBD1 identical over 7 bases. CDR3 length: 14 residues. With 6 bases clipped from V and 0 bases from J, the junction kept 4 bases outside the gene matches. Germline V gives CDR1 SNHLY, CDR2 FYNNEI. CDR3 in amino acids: CASSLDRDQETQYF. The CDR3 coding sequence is TGTGCCAGCAGCTTAGACAGGGACCAAGAGACCCAGTACTTC.

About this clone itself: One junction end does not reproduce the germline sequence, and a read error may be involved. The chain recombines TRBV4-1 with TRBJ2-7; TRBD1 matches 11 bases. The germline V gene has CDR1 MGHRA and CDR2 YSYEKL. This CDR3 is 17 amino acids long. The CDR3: CASSQHTGTGGSCEQYF. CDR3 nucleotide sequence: TGCGCCAGCAGCCAACACACCGGGACAGGGGGTTCCTGCGAGCAGTACTTC.

The CDR3 here is CSARGLDEQYF. CDR3 coding DNA: TGCAGTGCTAGGGGACTTGACGAGCAGTACTTC. The V call is TRBV20-1, the J call TRBJ2-7; tentative D call: TRBD2 (6 bases). V lost 3 bases to trimming and J lost 5 bases, with 8 bases between them. Germline V gene lookup returns CDR1 DFQATT and CDR2 SNEGSKA (reference sequence). The CDR3 is made up of 11 amino acids.

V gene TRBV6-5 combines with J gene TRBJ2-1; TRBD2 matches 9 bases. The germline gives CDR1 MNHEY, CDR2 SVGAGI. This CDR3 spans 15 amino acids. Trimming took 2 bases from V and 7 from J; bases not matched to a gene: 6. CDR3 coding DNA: TGTGCCAGCAGTTACCATAGCGGGAGTGATAATGAGCAGTTCTTC. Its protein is CASSYHSGSDNEQFF.

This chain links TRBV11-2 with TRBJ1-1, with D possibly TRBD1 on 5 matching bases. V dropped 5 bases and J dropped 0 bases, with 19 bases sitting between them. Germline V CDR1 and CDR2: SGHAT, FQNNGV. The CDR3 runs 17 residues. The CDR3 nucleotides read TGTGCCAGCAGCGCTGGAGGGAGGGGTACCATGAACACTGAAGCTTTCTTT. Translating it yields CASSAGGRGTMNTEAFF.

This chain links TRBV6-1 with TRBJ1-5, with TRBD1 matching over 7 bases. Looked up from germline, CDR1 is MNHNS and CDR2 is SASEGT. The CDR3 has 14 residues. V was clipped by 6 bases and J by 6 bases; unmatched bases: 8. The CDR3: CASRDRVQIQPQHF. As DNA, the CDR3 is TGTGCCAGCAGAGACAGGGTCCAGATTCAGCCCCAGCATTTT.

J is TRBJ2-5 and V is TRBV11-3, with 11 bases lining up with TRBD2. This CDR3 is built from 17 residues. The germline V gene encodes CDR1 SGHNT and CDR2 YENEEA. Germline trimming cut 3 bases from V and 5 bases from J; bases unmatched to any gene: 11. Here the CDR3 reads CASSFITRLAGYETQYF. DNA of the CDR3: TGTGCCAGCAGCTTTATAACCAGACTAGCGGGATATGAGACCCAGTACTTC.

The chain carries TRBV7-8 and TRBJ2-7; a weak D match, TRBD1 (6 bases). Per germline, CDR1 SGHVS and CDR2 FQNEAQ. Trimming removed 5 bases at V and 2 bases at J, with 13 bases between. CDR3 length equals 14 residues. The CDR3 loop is CASSPTGTTYEQYF. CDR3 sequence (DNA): TGTGCCAGCAGCCCCACCGGGACAACCTACGAGCAGTACTTC.

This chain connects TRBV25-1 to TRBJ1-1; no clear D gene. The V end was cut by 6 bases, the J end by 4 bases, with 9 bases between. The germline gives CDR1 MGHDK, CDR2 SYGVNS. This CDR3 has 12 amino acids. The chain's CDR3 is CASSHLGTEAFF. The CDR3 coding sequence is TGTGCCAGCAGCCATCTCGGCACTGAAGCTTTCTTT.

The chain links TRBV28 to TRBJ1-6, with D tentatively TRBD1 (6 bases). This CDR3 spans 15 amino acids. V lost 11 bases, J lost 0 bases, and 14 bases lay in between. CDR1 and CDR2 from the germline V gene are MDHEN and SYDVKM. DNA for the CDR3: TGTGCCTCCGCGGGGGCGAGCTCCTATAATTCACCCCTCCACTTT. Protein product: CASAGASSYNSPLHF.